Below, one T cell receptor beta chain is given with its context. V dropped 1 base and J dropped 5 bases, with 18 bases sitting between them. The CDR3 loop spans 16 amino acids. Germline V CDR1 and CDR2: SEHNR, FQNEAQ (reference sequence). Measured with immunoSEQ multiplex PCR; TCRdb has only the in-frame clones, and not every one. The table lists about 38,000 clones, approximately 92% of them singletons. The data were taken from a study of T cell changes during pregnancy in multiple sclerosis. The source of this sequence is a female donor with multiple sclerosis, enrolled in a pregnancy study. This rearrangement joins TRBV7-9 to TRBJ2-7, with a tentative D call TRBD2 (6 bases). This specimen consisted of CD8+ T cells from peripheral blood mononuclear cells, obtained after pregnancy. DNA for the CDR3: TGTGCCAGCAGCTTAGTGGTCGGGGCTAGCGTTGACGAGCAGTACTTC. Translating it yields CASSLVVGASVDEQYF. Combining the CDR3 with reference TRBV7-9 and TRBJ2-7 gives the whole variable domain DTGVSQNPRHKITKRGQNVTFRCDPISEHNRLYWYRQTLGQGPEFLTYFQNEAQLEKSRLLSDRFSAERPKGSFSTLEIQRTEQGDSAMYLCASSLVVGASVDEQYFGPGTRLTVT.